The 2 T cell receptor beta chains reported below all come from one sample, sequenced in a study of neurological immune-mediated disorders. This sample's time point: longitudinal time-point 3. TCRdb fed the 5' RACE reads into MiXCR, producing one record per CDR3 protein. The sample consists of more than 50,000 distinct CDR3 sequences, 6.5% to 8.5% of them appearing once. Sequencing used PBMCs. These receptors all come from a woman aged 35 to 49 in good health.

This clonotype was seen ten or more times. The chain joins TRBV5-1 to TRBJ2-5, with TRBD2 identical over 7 bases. The germline CDR1 and CDR2 sequences are SGHRS and YFSETQ. This CDR3 is built from 15 residues. V lost 1 base, J lost 5 bases, and 8 bases stayed unmatched. In DNA form, the CDR3 reads TGCGCCAGCAGCTTGACGGCGGGAGTGGCGGAGACCCAGTACTTC. Amino acids: CASSLTAGVAETQYF.

The table lists this clonotype with many counts. The CDR3 loop is CASSYSTGLITDTQYF. The CDR3 coding sequence is TGTGCCAGCAGTTACTCCACGGGACTTATTACAGATACGCAGTATTTT. The chain is built from TRBV6-5 and TRBJ2-3; D perhaps matches TRBD2 (6 bases). Germline assignment: CDR1 MNHEY and CDR2 SVGAGI. V dropped 0 bases and J dropped 3 bases, with 13 bases sitting between them. The CDR3 consists of 16 residues.